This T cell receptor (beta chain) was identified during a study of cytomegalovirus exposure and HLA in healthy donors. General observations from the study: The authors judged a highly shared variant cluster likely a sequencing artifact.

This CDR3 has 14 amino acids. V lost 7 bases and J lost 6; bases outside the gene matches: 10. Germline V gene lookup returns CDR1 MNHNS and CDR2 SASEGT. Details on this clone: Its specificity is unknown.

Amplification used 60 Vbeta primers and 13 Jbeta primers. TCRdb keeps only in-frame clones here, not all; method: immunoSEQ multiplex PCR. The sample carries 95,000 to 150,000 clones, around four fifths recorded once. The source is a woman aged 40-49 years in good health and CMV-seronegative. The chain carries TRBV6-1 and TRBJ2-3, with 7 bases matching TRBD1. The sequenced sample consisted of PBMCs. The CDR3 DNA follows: TGTGCCAGCACCTCAGGGGGAGAGGGGGATACGCAGTATTTT. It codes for CASTSGGEGDTQYF.